One sample yielded the 6 T cell receptor beta chains listed below, sequenced in a study of metastatic and nonmetastatic thyroid tumors. Using MiXCR, TCRdb reanalyzed the PCR reads. The sample consists of 45,000 to 50,000 clones, around 25% of them appearing once. No patient had received any treatment before thyroid surgery. The sample taken for sequencing was blood. These receptors were taken from a male donor with papillary thyroid cancer or a benign thyroid nodule (not recorded which). Some clones in this sample may be carry-over from other donors' samples.

As to this clone: No conserved phenylalanine or tryptophan ends this CDR3, so it is likely a read error. V usage is TRBV11-2 and J usage is TRBJ1-5; no firm D call. Trimming left V 1 base short and J 10 bases short, with 11 bases between. This CDR3 contains 13 residues. Germline CDR1 is SGHAT and CDR2 is FQNNGV. The CDR3 DNA follows: TGTGCCAGCAGCTTAGTGCAGGCCAGACCCCAGCATCTT. It specifies CASSLVQARPQHL.

The chain is built from TRBV7-3 and TRBJ2-2; 7 bases map to TRBD2. After removal of 6 bases from V and 1 base from J, the junction contained 2 bases not matched to a gene. The CDR3 sequence is 14 residues long. Germline V gene sequence: CDR1 SGHTA, CDR2 FQGTGA. In DNA, the CDR3 is TGTGCCAGCAGGAGCGGGATGAACACCGGGGAGCTGTTTTTT. Protein: CASRSGMNTGELFF.

The J gene is TRBJ1-1, the V gene TRBV13, with D unclear. The CDR3 runs 13 residues. Germline loops: CDR1 PRHDT, CDR2 FYEKMQ (reference sequence). V lost 1 base, J lost 4 bases, and 7 bases lay in between. The CDR3 here is CASSLDFGTEAFF. Written as DNA, the CDR3 is TGTGCCAGCAGCTTAGATTTTGGCACTGAAGCTTTCTTT.

This clone appeared a few times. In DNA, the CDR3 is TGTGCCAGCAGTGTGGGTGGGACAGGGGGCTGGGAGCAGTACTTC. Protein product: CASSVGGTGGWEQYF. J is TRBJ2-7 and V is TRBV6-1; 12 bases are shared with TRBD1. This CDR3 comprises 15 residues. Per germline, CDR1 MNHNS and CDR2 SASEGT. V shed 4 bases, J shed 7 bases, and the junction held 8 bases outside the gene matches.

The V gene is TRBV28, the J gene TRBJ2-3, with 8 bases identical to TRBD1. This CDR3 spans 14 amino acids. V was pared by 10 bases and J by 5 bases, with 11 bases of the junction left unmatched. Germline-derived CDR1 and CDR2 are MDHEN and SYDVKM. CDR3 amino acids: CATQFQGAGDTQYF. The CDR3 bases are TGTGCCACCCAATTCCAGGGGGCTGGAGATACGCAGTATTTT.

This clone was detected ten times or more. This sample also contains other DNA sequences that code for the same CDR3. The chain recombines TRBV5-1 with TRBJ2-1; D is possibly TRBD2 (6 bases). This CDR3 comprises 14 residues. V was pared by 4 bases and J by 9 bases, with 17 bases between. Germline loops: CDR1 SGHRS, CDR2 YFSETQ. The CDR3 sequence: CASSPGLEGGEQFF. The CDR3 DNA reads TGCGCCAGCAGCCCGGGCCTGGAGGGCGGTGAGCAGTTCTTC.